Below, one T cell receptor (beta chain) is given with its context. Researchers took RNA transcripts and amplified TCR beta CDR3 regions from them. A first-round RT-PCR used HTBI primers, followed by a second-round multiplex PCR. TCRdb ran MiXCR on the multiplex PCR reads and lists one entry per CDR3 protein. The top ten hold 11% of the sample, which has some 1.1 million distinct CDR3 sequences, about 40% seen once. Trimming left V 7 bases short and J 9 bases short, with 27 bases between. The CDR3 has 15 amino acids. Germline V lookup: CDR1 DFQATT, CDR2 SNEGSKA (reference sequence). These data come from a study of Graves' ophthalmopathy and Graves' hyperthyroidism. Ages of hyperthyroidism patients ran from 18 to 65, and their diagnoses were new, under 2 months' duration. Clinical symptoms, serum thyroxine, TRAb, thyroid ultrasound and orbital computed tomography formed the basis of diagnosis.

V usage is TRBV20-1 and J usage is TRBJ2-5; tentative D call: TRBD2 (6 bases). The sample taken for sequencing was peripheral blood or thyroid tissue (not recorded which). The TCR originated in an adult man with Graves' hyperthyroidism. The CDR3 coding sequence is TGCAGTGGAGTGTCGGTGGGGGGAGGCAATCAGCCCCAGTACTTC. Translation gives CSGVSVGGGNQPQYF.